Following are 21 T cell receptor beta chains from one sample sequenced in a study of blood T cell repertoires in COVID-19. Repertoires were generated with immunoSEQ multiplex PCR, while TCRdb's copy carries only in-frame clones and drops some. The repertoire holds under 150,000 clones, with around 87% as singletons. Sequenced sample: peripheral blood. All receptors come from a man aged 50 to 60 with active COVID-19.

This clone was recorded only once. V and J are TRBV6-2 or TRBV6-3 and TRBJ2-5; D uncertain. This CDR3 region has 14 residues. CDR1 is MNHEY, CDR2 SVGEGT, per germline. Trimming shortened V by 2 bases and J by 7 bases, and 14 bases separated the two germline ends. CDR3 sequence: CASSYRSRPRTQYF. CDR3 DNA: TGTGCCAGCAGTTACAGGAGCAGACCCAGGACCCAGTACTTC.

J is TRBJ1-4 and V is TRBV27, with TRBD1 matching over 8 bases. Losses at the gene ends were 5 bases for V and 6 bases for J; bases not matched to a gene: 11. Germline V gives CDR1 MNHEY, CDR2 SMNVEV (reference sequence). The length of the CDR3 is 16 residues. CDR3 sequence: CASSPPRTGTDEKLFF. The CDR3 nucleotides read TGTGCCAGCAGTCCACCTAGGACAGGGACAGATGAAAAACTGTTTTTT.

V is TRBV9 and J is TRBJ1-3; D unclear. The CDR3 contains 16 residues. The V gene's germline CDR1 is SGDLS and CDR2 YYNGEE. Trimming removed 4 bases at V and 1 base at J, with 15 bases between. Here the CDR3 DNA reads TGTGCCAGCAGCCCCCGAGGGCTGGTTTCTGGAAACACCATATATTTT. Translation: CASSPRGLVSGNTIYF.

This clone was counted between two and nine times. The chain is built from TRBV3-1 (or the pseudogene TRBV3-2) and TRBJ1-3; D remains unclear. Trimming pared 0 bases from V and 4 bases from J, leaving 10 bases between. Germline V gene sequence: CDR1 LGHDT, CDR2 YNNKEL (reference sequence). The CDR3 extends over 15 amino acids. CDR3 nucleotide sequence: TGTGCCAGCAGCCAAGATCAGGAATGGGGAAACACCATATATTTT. Its protein is CASSQDQEWGNTIYF.

The chain carries TRBV6-6 and TRBJ2-7; D possibly corresponds to TRBD1 (6 bases). V shed 7 bases and J shed 3 bases, with 22 bases lying between them. Germline V lookup: CDR1 MNHNY, CDR2 SVGAGI (reference sequence). CDR3 length: 16 residues. The CDR3 here is CASTAGATFPFYEQYF. CDR3 sequence (DNA): TGTGCCAGCACTGCAGGGGCTACATTCCCTTTCTACGAGCAGTACTTC.

The rearrangement joins TRBV27 to TRBJ2-7, with 7 bases lining up with TRBD2. Germline CDR1 and CDR2: MNHEY and SMNVEV (reference sequence). There are 15 residues in the CDR3. Trimming cost V 6 bases and J 3 bases; bases outside gene matches: 11. Here the CDR3 reads CASRTVGLGFYEQYF. The DNA for the CDR3 is TGTGCCAGCAGGACCGTCGGACTAGGGTTCTACGAGCAGTACTTC.

The V and J genes are TRBV27 and TRBJ1-2; 7 bases agree with TRBD1. Germline V gives CDR1 MNHEY, CDR2 SMNVEV (reference sequence). The CDR3 sequence is 14 residues long. V shed 4 bases, J shed 6 bases, and the junction held 8 bases outside the gene matches. The CDR3 nucleotides are TGTGCCAGCAGTTGGAAGGGGGCGAGCCATGGCTACACCTTC. It codes for CASSWKGASHGYTF.

The chain employs TRBV3-1 (or the pseudogene TRBV3-2) and TRBJ2-1; 11 nucleotides agree with TRBD2. J lost 0 bases, V lost 10 bases, and 5 bases had no gene match. CDR1 is LGHDT and CDR2 is YNNKEL in the germline V gene (reference sequence). The CDR3 loop spans 15 amino acids. CDR3 DNA: TGTGCCACACGGACTAGCGGGCTCTCCTACAATGAGCAGTTCTTC. It encodes CATRTSGLSYNEQFF.

The V and J genes are TRBV30 and TRBJ1-4; 7 bases are a match to TRBD1. V lost 3 bases to trimming and J lost 4 bases; unmatched junction nucleotides: 2. CDR3 length: 13 amino acids. Looked up from germline, CDR1 is GTSNPN and CDR2 is SVGIG (reference sequence). The CDR3 DNA reads TGTGCCTGGAGACGGGACAGTAATGAAAAACTGTTTTTT. It translates to CAWRRDSNEKLFF.

The chain is built from TRBV4-1 and TRBJ1-5, with 9 bases matching TRBD1. CDR1 and CDR2 (germline): MGHRA, YSYEKL. J lost 5 bases, V lost 3 bases, and 8 bases had no gene match. This CDR3 region has 16 residues. The CDR3 DNA reads TGCGCCAGCAGCCAGCCGGGACAGGGCGTACATCAGCCCCAGCATTTT. Its protein is CASSQPGQGVHQPQHF.

This sequence joins TRBV3-1 (or the pseudogene TRBV3-2) and TRBJ2-5, with 7 nucleotides matching TRBD1. The CDR3 totals 15 residues. Germline CDR1 and CDR2: LGHDT and YNNKEL (reference sequence). The V segment lost 1 base and the J segment 3 bases; nucleotides outside the gene matches: 5. The CDR3 loop reads CASSQVTGVEETQYF. The CDR3 coding sequence is TGTGCCAGCAGCCAAGTCACAGGGGTAGAAGAGACCCAGTACTTC.

This clone has just one count. The chain uses TRBV18 and TRBJ2-7; 15 nucleotides agree with TRBD2. Germline V lookup: CDR1 KGHSH, CDR2 LQKENI. With V trimmed by 1 base and J by 7 bases, 5 bases remained unmatched. This CDR3 contains 16 residues. This CDR3 is CASSPRTSGGGSEQYF. CDR3 bases: TGTGCCAGCTCACCACGGACTAGCGGGGGGGGCTCGGAGCAGTACTTC.

The rearrangement joins TRBV7-9 to TRBJ2-7; 11 nucleotides align to TRBD2. Germline V gene data show CDR1 as SEHNR and CDR2 as FQNEAQ (reference sequence). This CDR3 is 14 amino acids long. Trimming removed 7 bases from V and 5 bases from J; junction bases left unmatched: 7. This chain's CDR3 is CASTRLAGIDEQYF. The CDR3 DNA is TGTGCCAGCACCCGACTAGCGGGGATCGACGAGCAGTACTTC.

The CDR3 region is CASSQDRTDSGANVLTF. DNA of the CDR3: TGTGCCAGCAGCCAAGATCGGACAGACTCTGGGGCCAACGTCCTGACTTTC. This sequence joins TRBV3-1 (or the pseudogene TRBV3-2) and TRBJ2-6; a possible D gene is TRBD1 (6 bases). The germline V gene encodes CDR1 LGHDT and CDR2 YNNKEL (reference sequence). V lost 0 bases to trimming and J lost 0 bases, with 9 bases between them. The CDR3 is made up of 17 amino acids.

Notes on this clone: The identical CDR3 is also encoded by other nucleotide sequences in the sample. The CDR3 is CASSPGQGEKLFF. The CDR3 DNA reads as TGTGCCAGCTCACCGGGACAGGGAGAAAAACTGTTTTTT. The chain carries TRBV18 and TRBJ1-4; TRBD1 aligns across 9 bases. In germline, CDR1 is KGHSH, CDR2 LQKENI. Germline trimming cut 3 bases from V and 8 bases from J; bases unmatched to any gene: 1. This CDR3 has 13 amino acids. Full variable domain (missing parts from reference TRBV18 and TRBJ1-4): NAGVMQNPRHLVRRRGQEARLRCSPMKGHSHVYWYRQLPEEGLKFMVYLQKENIIDESGMPKERFSAEFPKEGPSILRIQQVVRGDSAAYFCASSPGQGEKLFFGSGTQLSVL.

This rearrangement joins TRBV3-1 (or the pseudogene TRBV3-2) to TRBJ2-7, with 7 bases aligning to TRBD1. The CDR3 contains 16 residues. The germline V gene encodes CDR1 LGHDT and CDR2 YNNKEL (reference sequence). J gave up 5 bases and V 1 base, and 11 bases lay outside the gene matches. The CDR3 spells CASSQVLLTGNHEQYF. CDR3 DNA: TGTGCCAGCAGCCAAGTCCTTCTGACAGGGAACCACGAGCAGTACTTC.

The chain carries TRBV19 and TRBJ1-1, with TRBD1 matching over 7 bases. Germline CDR1 reads LNHDA; CDR2 reads SQIVND (reference sequence). The V and J ends lost 4 bases and 4 bases, in that order; junction bases with no gene match: 3. The length of the CDR3 is 13 residues. CDR3 nucleotide sequence: TGTGCCAGTAGTACGGACAGGTTCACTGAAGCTTTCTTT. This sequence encodes CASSTDRFTEAFF.

This chain uses TRBV18 with TRBJ2-5; D remains unclear. Trimming took off 1 base at V and 5 bases at J, with 8 bases between the two ends. Per germline, CDR1 KGHSH and CDR2 LQKENI. The CDR3 spans 13 residues. The CDR3: CASSPRTRETQYF. The CDR3 bases are TGTGCCAGCTCACCACGTACGAGGGAGACCCAGTACTTC.

This chain uses TRBV5-5 with TRBJ1-1; D is perhaps TRBD1 (5 bases). The V end was cut by 0 bases, the J end by 7 bases, with 10 bases between. CDR1 SGHKS and CDR2 YYEKEE come from the germline V gene (reference sequence). The CDR3 covers 13 residues. CDR3 region: CASSLAGRNEAFF. The CDR3 DNA follows: TGTGCCAGCAGCTTGGCAGGGAGGAATGAAGCTTTCTTT.

V and J are TRBV10-3 and TRBJ1-1; D perhaps matches TRBD1 (6 bases). The length of the CDR3 is 14 residues. V was trimmed by 4 bases and J by 7 bases, leaving 16 bases between them. The germline V gene encodes CDR1 ENHRY and CDR2 SYGVKD. The CDR3 sequence is CAISAGGRLGEAFF. For the CDR3, the DNA is TGTGCCATCAGTGCGGGGGGGCGCCTGGGTGAAGCTTTCTTT.

The V and J genes are TRBV5-1 and TRBJ1-2, with 9 bases that match TRBD1. V lost 4 bases and J lost 8; bases outside the gene matches: 6. From germline, CDR1 is SGHRS and CDR2 YFSETQ. This CDR3 comprises 13 residues. The CDR3 is CASSPGQGQGYTF. CDR3 nucleotides: TGCGCCAGCAGCCCAGGACAGGGGCAAGGCTACACCTTC.